The rows below give T cell receptor beta chains drawn from one sample of a study of T cells in Graves' hyperthyroidism and ophthalmopathy. Via MiXCR, TCRdb re-called the multiplex PCR reads, giving one row per CDR3 protein. This repertoire shows around 440,000 distinct CDR3 sequences, 15% to 17% found once; its top ten account for roughly 13%. The sequenced sample consisted of blood. These receptors came from a woman under 30 with Graves' hyperthyroidism. Each CDR3 is given with its conserved first and last residue. A D gene is named only where the DNA matches it firmly. Some rows have no size entry. The others give once, few or many, or a class for an expanded clone.

TGTGCCGTTCTGGGACTAGCGGGAGCCGGTACCGGGGAGCTGTTTTTT | CAVLGLAGAGTGELFF | - | TRBJ2-2 | TRBD2 | TRBV19
TGCAGCGTTGAACTTGGACAGTCCTACGAGCAGTACTTC | CSVELGQSYEQYF | - | TRBJ2-7 | - | TRBV29-1
TGTGCCAGCAGTTGGGAGGGGATTCGTCCTGGGGCCAACGTCCTGACTTTC | CASSWEGIRPGANVLTF | - | TRBJ2-6 | TRBD2 | TRBV11-2
TGTGCCAGCAGCCGCAAATACTACGAGCAGTACTTC | CASSRKYYEQYF | many | TRBJ2-7 | - | TRBV7-9
TGTGCCAGCAGTTTCCGCGCGGCCTCACCCCTCCACTTT | CASSFRAASPLHF | - | TRBJ1-6 | - | TRBV27
TGTGCCAGTACTAATTATTACACTGAAGCTTTCTTT | CASTNYYTEAFF | few | TRBJ1-1 | - | TRBV19
TGTGCCAGCAGCTTACCGAGGAACACCGGGGAGCTGTTTTTT | CASSLPRNTGELFF | many | TRBJ2-2 | - | TRBV7-9
TGTGCCATCAGTGAAGGGGCTAGGGTTCGCGAGCAGTACTTC | CAISEGARVREQYF | many | TRBJ2-7 | - | TRBV10-3
TGTGCCAGCTCACTTGACAGGCCCTACTCTGGAAACACCATATATTTT | CASSLDRPYSGNTIYF | - | TRBJ1-3 | - | TRBV6-2/TRBV6-3
TGCGCCAGCAGATATCGACAGAATCAGAACACTGAAGCTTTCTTT | CASRYRQNQNTEAFF | few | TRBJ1-1 | - | TRBV10-1
TGTGCCAGCAGTGAATTTGGATTAGCCCTGCGTTCGAGCGGGGAGCTGTTTTTT | CASSEFGLALRSSGELFF | many | TRBJ2-2 | - | TRBV2
TGTGCCAGTAGTACAGGGGGCGCGAGGACTGAAGCTTTCTTT | CASSTGGARTEAFF | few | TRBJ1-1 | TRBD1 | TRBV19
TGTGCCAGCAGTGAAGAGGCGGGATTGGGCTACACCTTC | CASSEEAGLGYTF | - | TRBJ1-2 | - | TRBV6-1
TGTGCCAGCAGCGTAGGGGCAGGGGGAAATGAGCAGTTCTTC | CASSVGAGGNEQFF | - | TRBJ2-1 | TRBD1 | TRBV9
TGTGCCAGCAGACGACTTCTAACAGGGGCTCGTTCCTACGAGCAGTACTTC | CASRRLLTGARSYEQYF | many | TRBJ2-7 | TRBD1 | TRBV6-1
TGCGCCAGCAGCCTAGAGGGATATACTAGTAAGCAGTTCTTC | CASSLEGYTSKQFF | - | TRBJ2-1 | - | TRBV5-1
TGTGCCAGCAGCAAGGGACTAGCAGGAGATACGCAGTATTTT | CASSKGLAGDTQYF | many | TRBJ2-3 | TRBD2 | TRBV3-1
TGTGCCAGCTATCGGGACAGGGGGCCCCTCGGTGGCTACACCTTC | CASYRDRGPLGGYTF | - | TRBJ1-2 | TRBD1 | TRBV2
TGTGCCAGCAACCCCTTAGACAAGTATGGCTACACCTTC | CASNPLDKYGYTF | - | TRBJ1-2 | - | TRBV12-3/TRBV12-4
TGCGCCAGCAGCCAAGTTGTTCTATCCTACGAGCAGTACTTC | CASSQVVLSYEQYF | few | TRBJ2-7 | - | TRBV4-1
TGTGCCAGCAGCTTATGGCCAGCGGGAGAAAATGAGCAGTTCTTC | CASSLWPAGENEQFF | - | TRBJ2-1 | TRBD2 | TRBV7-6
TGTGCCAGCAGTGCAGGATGGCAGGGGGCGCTCGAGCAGTACTTC | CASSAGWQGALEQYF | many | TRBJ2-7 | TRBD1 | TRBV28
TGTGCCAGCAGTGACCTGACAGGCCTCATATTCATAGATACGCAGTATTTT | CASSDLTGLIFIDTQYF | many | TRBJ2-3 | - | TRBV6-1
TGCAGTGCTAGTACCAGGAGAGCCAACTACTACGAGCAGTACTTC | CSASTRRANYYEQYF | few | TRBJ2-7 | - | TRBV20-1
TGCGCCAGCAGCTTGATACAGGGGGCAGAGGCCAAAAACATTCAGTACTTC | CASSLIQGAEAKNIQYF | few | TRBJ2-4 | TRBD1 | TRBV5-1
TGTGCCAGCTCCCCTAAGGCGGATACGCAGTATTTT | CASSPKADTQYF | many | TRBJ2-3 | - | TRBV18
TGTGCCAGCAGTTTACCGGACGGGCGCAGGGAGCAGTTCTTC | CASSLPDGRREQFF | many | TRBJ2-1 | - | TRBV28
TGCAGTGCTGCCATAGCGGGGGTCACAGATACGCAGTATTTT | CSAAIAGVTDTQYF | - | TRBJ2-3 | TRBD2 | TRBV20-1
TGTGCCAGCAGTTTGGGACACCTCGGGAAACTGTTTTTT | CASSLGHLGKLFF | many | TRBJ1-4 | - | TRBV28
TGTGCCAGCAGCTTAGTCACCCTAGCGGACGAGCAGTACTTC | CASSLVTLADEQYF | medium-sized | TRBJ2-7 | TRBD2 | TRBV7-8
TGCAGTGCTAAAGGTGCTAGCACAGATACGCAGTATTTT | CSAKGASTDTQYF | many | TRBJ2-3 | - | TRBV20-1
TGTGCCATTGCCCGCGAATCGACTACTAACGAGCAGTACTTC | CAIARESTTNEQYF | - | TRBJ2-7 | - | TRBV10-3
TGCAGTGCTTTGGACCCGTCCGCTCGCGAGCAGTACTTC | CSALDPSAREQYF | many | TRBJ2-7 | - | TRBV20-1
TGCAGCGTTGTGAGGGGGGGCTCCTACAATGAGCAGTTCTTC | CSVVRGGSYNEQFF | many | TRBJ2-1 | - | TRBV29-1
TGTGCCAGCACCTTACAGGGGAGCTCCTACGAGCAGTACTTC | CASTLQGSSYEQYF | - | TRBJ2-7 | TRBD1 | TRBV6-1
TGCAGCGTTGAGGGGCGTTCGAACACTGAAGCTTTCTTT | CSVEGRSNTEAFF | - | TRBJ1-1 | - | TRBV29-1
TGTGCCAGCAGGTGGGGCGGGAACACTGAAGCTTTCTTT | CASRWGGNTEAFF | many | TRBJ1-1 | - | TRBV2
TGCGCCAGCAGCCAAGAGGTCGGGACGCAGGGGAACACTGAAGCTTTCTTT | CASSQEVGTQGNTEAFF | few | TRBJ1-1 | - | TRBV4-1
TGTGCCAGCAGGATGACTAGCGTTAACACCGGGGAGCTGTTTTTT | CASRMTSVNTGELFF | - | TRBJ2-2 | TRBD2 | TRBV7-9
TGTGCCAGCGACAGAGGCACCAGCTCCTACAATGAGCAGTTCTTC | CASDRGTSSYNEQFF | - | TRBJ2-1 | - | TRBV25-1
TGCAGTGCTAGAGCGGGACAGGGGGGAAACATTCAGTACTTC | CSARAGQGGNIQYF | many | TRBJ2-4 | TRBD1 | TRBV20-1
TGTGCCAGCAGCTCGCCGACAGGGGCCAACGCCCTGACTTTC | CASSSPTGANALTF | - | TRBJ2-6 | TRBD1 | TRBV11-2
TGCGCCAGCAGCTTGGGACAGAATGAAAAACTGTTTTTT | CASSLGQNEKLFF | few | TRBJ1-4 | - | TRBV5-1
TGTGCCATCGGGGGACAGCTTGAGCAGTTCTTC | CAIGGQLEQFF | few | TRBJ2-1 | TRBD1 | TRBV10-3
TGTGCCAGCAGCGTAGGTGGGCAGCTGAACACTGAAGCTTTCTTT | CASSVGGQLNTEAFF | - | TRBJ1-1 | - | TRBV9
TGTGCCAGCAGTATGATGGGTCTAGCCGGCACCGGGGAGCTGTTTTTT | CASSMMGLAGTGELFF | many | TRBJ2-2 | - | TRBV6-2/TRBV6-3
TGTGCCCGAACAGGGACTAGCGGGAGAGGGGCCAAAAACATTCAGTACTTC | CARTGTSGRGAKNIQYF | many | TRBJ2-4 | TRBD2 | TRBV28
TGCAGCGTTGGATTTGGGCGAGAGACCCAGTACTTC | CSVGFGRETQYF | many | TRBJ2-5 | - | TRBV29-1
TGTGCCAGCAGTTTCGGGACTAGGGGGCAAGAGACCCAGTACTTC | CASSFGTRGQETQYF | few | TRBJ2-5 | TRBD2 | TRBV6-1
TGTGCCAGTAGATGGCCGGGGAACAATGAGCAGTTCTTC | CASRWPGNNEQFF | - | TRBJ2-1 | - | TRBV19
TGTGCCAGCAGCTTGCGGGAGGGTACCTACGAGCAGTACTTC | CASSLREGTYEQYF | many | TRBJ2-7 | TRBD2 | TRBV7-8
TGCGCCAGCAGTGATCCGGGGGACACAGATACGCAGTATTTT | CASSDPGDTDTQYF | - | TRBJ2-3 | - | TRBV10-1